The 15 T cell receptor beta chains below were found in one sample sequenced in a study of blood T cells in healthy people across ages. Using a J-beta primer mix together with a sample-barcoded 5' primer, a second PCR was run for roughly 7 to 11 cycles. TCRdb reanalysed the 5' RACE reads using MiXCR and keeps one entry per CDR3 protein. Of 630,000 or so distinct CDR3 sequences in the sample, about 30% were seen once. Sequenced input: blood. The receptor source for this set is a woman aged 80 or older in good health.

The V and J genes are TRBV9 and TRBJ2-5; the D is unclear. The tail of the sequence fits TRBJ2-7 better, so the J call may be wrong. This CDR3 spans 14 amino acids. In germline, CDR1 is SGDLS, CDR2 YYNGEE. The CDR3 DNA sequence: TGTGCCAGCAGCGTAGACGTAGGGTCCTACGAGCAGTACTTC. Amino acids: CASSVDVGSYEQYF.

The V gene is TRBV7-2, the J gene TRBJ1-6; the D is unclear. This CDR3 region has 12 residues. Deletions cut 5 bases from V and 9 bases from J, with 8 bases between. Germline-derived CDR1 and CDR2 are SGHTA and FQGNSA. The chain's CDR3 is CASSVAGSPLHF. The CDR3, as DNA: TGTGCCAGCAGCGTCGCGGGTTCACCCCTCCACTTT.

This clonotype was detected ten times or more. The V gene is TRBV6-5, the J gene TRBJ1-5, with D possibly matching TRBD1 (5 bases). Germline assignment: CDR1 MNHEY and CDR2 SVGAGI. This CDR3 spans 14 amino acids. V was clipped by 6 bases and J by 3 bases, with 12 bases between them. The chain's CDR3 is CASSPGGFNQPQHF. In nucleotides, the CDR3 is TGTGCCAGCAGCCCGGGGGGATTCAATCAGCCCCAGCATTTT.

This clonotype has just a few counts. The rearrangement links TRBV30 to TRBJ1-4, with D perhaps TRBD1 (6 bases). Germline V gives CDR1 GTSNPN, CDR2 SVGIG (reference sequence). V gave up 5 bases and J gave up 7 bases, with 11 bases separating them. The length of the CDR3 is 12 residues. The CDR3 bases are TGTGCCTGGGGAGGACAGATTGAAAAACTGTTTTTT. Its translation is CAWGGQIEKLFF. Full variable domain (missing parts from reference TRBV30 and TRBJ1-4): SQTIHQWPATLVQPVGSPLSLECTVEGTSNPNLYWYRQAAGRGLQLLFYSVGIGQISSEVPQNLSASRPQDRQFILSSKKLLLSDSGFYLCAWGGQIEKLFFGSGTQLSVL.

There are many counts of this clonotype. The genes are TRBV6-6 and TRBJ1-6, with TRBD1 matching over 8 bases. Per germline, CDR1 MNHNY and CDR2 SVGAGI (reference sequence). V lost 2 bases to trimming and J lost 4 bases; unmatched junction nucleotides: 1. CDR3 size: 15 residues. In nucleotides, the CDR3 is TGTGCCAGCAGTTACGACAGGGGATATAATTCACCCCTCCACTTT. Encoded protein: CASSYDRGYNSPLHF.

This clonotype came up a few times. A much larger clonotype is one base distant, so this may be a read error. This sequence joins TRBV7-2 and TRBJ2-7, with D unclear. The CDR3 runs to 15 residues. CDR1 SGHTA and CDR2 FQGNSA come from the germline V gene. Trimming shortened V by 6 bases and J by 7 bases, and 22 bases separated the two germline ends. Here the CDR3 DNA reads TGTGCCAGCAGTTCGTCGGAAGGAGCCTACAATGAGCAGTACTTC. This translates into CASSSSEGAYNEQYF.

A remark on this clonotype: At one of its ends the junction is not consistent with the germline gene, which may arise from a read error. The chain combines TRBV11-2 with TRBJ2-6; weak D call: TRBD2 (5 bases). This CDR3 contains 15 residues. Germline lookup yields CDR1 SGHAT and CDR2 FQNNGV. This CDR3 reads CASTLDYTGANVLTF. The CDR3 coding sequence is TGTGCCAGCACCTTAGACTATACTGGGGCCAACGTCCTGACTTTC.

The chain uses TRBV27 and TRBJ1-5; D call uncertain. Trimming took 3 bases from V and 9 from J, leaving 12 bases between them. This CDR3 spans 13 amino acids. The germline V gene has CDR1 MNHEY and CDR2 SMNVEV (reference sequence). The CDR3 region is CASSLRVDLPQHF. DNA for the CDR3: TGTGCCAGCAGTTTGCGAGTCGACCTGCCCCAGCATTTT.

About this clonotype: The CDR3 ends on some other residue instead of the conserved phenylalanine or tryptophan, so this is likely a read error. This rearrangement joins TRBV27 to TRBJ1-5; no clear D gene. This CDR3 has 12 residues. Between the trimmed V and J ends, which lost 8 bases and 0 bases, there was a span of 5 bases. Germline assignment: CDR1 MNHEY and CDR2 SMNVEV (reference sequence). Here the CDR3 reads CASRSSNQPQHL. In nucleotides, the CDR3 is TGTGCCAGCCGGAGTAGCAATCAGCCCCAGCATTTG.

CDR3 sequence: CASSWKGSLVGENIQYF. CDR3 DNA sequence: TGTGCCAGCAGTTGGAAGGGGTCCCTGGTGGGGGAAAACATTCAGTACTTC. The chain recombines TRBV7-2 with TRBJ2-4; tentatively, D is TRBD1 or TRBD2 (5 bases each). V lost 6 bases to trimming and J lost 5 bases, with 23 bases between them. Germline V gene sequence: CDR1 SGHTA, CDR2 FQGNSA. CDR3 length equals 17 residues.

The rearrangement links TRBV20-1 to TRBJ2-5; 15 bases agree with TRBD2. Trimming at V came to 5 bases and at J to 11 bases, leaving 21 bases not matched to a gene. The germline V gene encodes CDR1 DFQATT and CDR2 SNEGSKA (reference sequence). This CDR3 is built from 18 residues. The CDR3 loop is CSAFHSGTSGRSGWEQYF. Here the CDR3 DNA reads TGCAGTGCTTTTCACTCCGGGACTAGCGGGAGGTCCGGGTGGGAGCAGTACTTC.

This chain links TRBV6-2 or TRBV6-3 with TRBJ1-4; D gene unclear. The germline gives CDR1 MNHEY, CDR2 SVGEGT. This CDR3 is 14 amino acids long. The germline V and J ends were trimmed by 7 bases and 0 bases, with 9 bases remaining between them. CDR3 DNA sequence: TGTGCCAGCACGCGCGGGGCAACTAATGAAAAACTGTTTTTT. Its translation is CASTRGATNEKLFF.

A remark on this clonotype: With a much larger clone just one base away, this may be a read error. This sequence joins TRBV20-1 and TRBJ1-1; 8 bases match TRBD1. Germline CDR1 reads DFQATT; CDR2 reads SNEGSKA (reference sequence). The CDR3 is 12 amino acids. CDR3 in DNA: TGCAGTGCGGACAGGGAGAACACTGGAGCTTTCTTT. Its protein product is CSADRENTGAFF.

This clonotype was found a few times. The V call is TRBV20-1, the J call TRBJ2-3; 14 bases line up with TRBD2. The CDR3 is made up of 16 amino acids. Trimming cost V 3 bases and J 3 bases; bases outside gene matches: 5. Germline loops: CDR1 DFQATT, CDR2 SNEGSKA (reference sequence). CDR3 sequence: CSARKGLAGGTDTQYF. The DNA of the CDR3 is TGCAGTGCTAGGAAAGGACTAGCGGGGGGAACAGATACGCAGTATTTT.

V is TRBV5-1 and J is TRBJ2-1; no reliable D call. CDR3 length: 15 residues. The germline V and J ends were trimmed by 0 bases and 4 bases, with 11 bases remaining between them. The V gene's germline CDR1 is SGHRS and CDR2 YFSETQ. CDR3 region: CASSLGAETYNEQFF. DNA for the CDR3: TGCGCCAGCAGCTTGGGGGCGGAGACTTACAATGAGCAGTTCTTC.